The source of this T cell receptor beta chain is a study of Ad26.COV2.S vaccination and SARS-CoV-2 variants. The study, taken as a whole, reports: A substantial breadth of spike-specific CD8+ and CD4+ T cell responses after vaccination has been reported. The TCR breadth and depth analyses may have produced an underestimate of total T cell responses. Breadth measured for non-spike TCRs was similar across vaccine and placebo recipients.

The CDR3 consists of 16 residues. V was cut by 8 bases and J by 1 base, with 21 bases left in between. CDR1 is MDHEN, CDR2 SYDVKM, per germline. The treatment is: 15 to 20 received Ad26.COV2.S at low or high dose, single or two shots; about 5 received placebo; per-sample allocation not given. After the first vaccine or placebo injection, samples were drawn on day 63. A Boston donor was an adult aged 18-55 years. Profiled with immunoSEQ multiplex PCR; TCRdb holds only in-frame clones, not every one. Here the sample spans hundreds of thousands of clones, about 88% being singletons. Points on this clone: What it binds is not known.

The receptor was isolated from a person aged 18-60 years who received the Ad26.COV2.S COVID-19 vaccine or a placebo. Specimen: peripheral blood, collected in a trial of Ad26.COV2.S vaccine versus placebo. This chain links TRBV28 with TRBJ2-7; maybe TRBD2 (6 bases). Here the CDR3 reads CASPTLRDRKSYEQYF. For the CDR3, the DNA is TGTGCCAGCCCAACGTTGCGGGATAGAAAATCCTACGAGCAGTACTTC.